The rows below give T cell receptor beta chains drawn from one sample of a study of T cell responses to AZD1222 COVID-19 vaccine. Repertoires were generated with immunoSEQ multiplex PCR, while TCRdb's copy carries only in-frame clones and drops some. The sample lists 150,000 to 180,000 clones, 86% occurring once. Sequencing was performed on peripheral blood, taken on day 0 of MenACWY control vaccination. These receptors all stem from an adult in good health. Each CDR3 is given with its conserved first and last residue. A D gene is named only where the DNA matches it firmly. Clone size, where shown, is once, few, many, or a class for clones that have expanded.

D gene,J gene,V gene,clone size,CDR3 protein,CDR3 DNA
TRBD1,TRBJ1-3,TRBV2,NA,CASMRDRGRLTIYF,TGTGCCAGCATGAGGGACAGGGGGCGTCTCACCATATATTTT
NA,TRBJ2-3,TRBV11-2,NA,CASSLSGLTGDTQYF,TGTGCCAGCAGCTTATCGGGACTAACAGGGGATACGCAGTATTTT
NA,TRBJ1-6,TRBV7-6,NA,CASSITGSESPLHF,TGTGCCAGCAGCATTACAGGGTCTGAGTCACCCCTCCACTTT
NA,TRBJ1-5,TRBV19,NA,CASSANSVANSQPQHF,TGTGCCAGTAGTGCGAACAGCGTGGCCAACTCCCAGCCCCAGCATTTT
NA,TRBJ2-7,TRBV5-1,NA,CASSRRGQSYEQYF,TGCGCCAGCAGCAGACGGGGGCAGTCCTACGAGCAGTACTTC
TRBD1,TRBJ2-6,TRBV2,NA,CASRGQGARSGANVLTF,TGTGCCAGCAGAGGACAGGGGGCCCGCTCTGGGGCCAACGTCCTGACTTTC
TRBD1,TRBJ1-5,TRBV18,NA,CASSPGTDSNQPQHF,TGTGCCAGCTCCCCCGGGACAGATAGCAATCAGCCCCAGCATTTT
NA,TRBJ1-1,TRBV7-6,NA,CASGRGLNTEAFF,TGTGCCAGCGGCCGGGGTTTGAACACTGAAGCTTTCTTT
NA,TRBJ2-7,TRBV5-1,NA,CASSLVSAEGYEQYF,TGCGCCAGCAGCTTGGTGTCTGCCGAAGGTTACGAGCAGTACTTC
NA,TRBJ2-2,TRBV15,NA,CATSPRTGELFF,TGTGCCACCAGCCCAAGGACCGGGGAGCTGTTTTTT
TRBD2,TRBJ2-5,TRBV12-5,NA,CASGLAGGETQYF,TGTGCTAGTGGCTTAGCGGGGGGGGAGACCCAGTACTTC
TRBD1,TRBJ1-5,TRBV29-1,NA,CSVGTGDLGPQHF,TGCAGCGTTGGGACAGGGGACCTTGGGCCCCAGCATTTT
NA,TRBJ2-1,TRBV29-1,NA,CSVEHWSSYNEQFF,TGCAGCGTTGAACATTGGTCGTCCTACAATGAGCAGTTCTTC
NA,TRBJ2-7,TRBV19,NA,CASSSPARGTYEQYF,TGTGCCAGTAGTAGCCCAGCACGGGGAACCTACGAGCAGTACTTC
NA,TRBJ1-1,TRBV7-2,few,CASSLGAVGTEAFF,TGTGCCAGCAGCTTAGGGGCGGTGGGGACTGAAGCTTTCTTT
NA,TRBJ2-7,TRBV9,NA,CASSVAGSGVYEQYF,TGTGCCAGCAGCGTAGCGGGTAGCGGAGTCTACGAGCAGTACTTC
NA,TRBJ1-1,TRBV9,NA,CASSVARVMNTEAFF,TGTGCCAGCAGCGTAGCCAGGGTTATGAACACTGAAGCTTTCTTT
NA,TRBJ2-6,TRBV2,NA,CASRTVSGANVLTF,TGTGCCAGCAGGACTGTCTCTGGGGCCAACGTCCTGACTTTC
NA,TRBJ1-5,TRBV18,NA,CASSPVQTNINSNQPQHF,TGTGCCAGCTCACCCGTCCAGACGAATATTAATAGCAATCAGCCCCAGCATTTT
TRBD1,TRBJ1-3,TRBV4-2,NA,CASSQETGGVAGNTIYF,TGTGCCAGCAGCCAAGAGACAGGGGGAGTCGCTGGAAACACCATATATTTT
TRBD1,TRBJ2-6,TRBV5-4,NA,CASSTGTALNSGANVLTF,TGTGCCAGCAGCACGGGGACAGCCCTTAACTCTGGGGCCAACGTCCTGACTTTC
NA,TRBJ2-7,TRBV5-6,NA,CASSRNRDGTYEQYF,TGTGCCAGCAGCCGGAACCGGGACGGGACCTACGAGCAGTACTTC
TRBD2,TRBJ2-1,TRBV18,NA,CASLQFTSGTYNEQFF,TGTGCCAGCTTACAATTTACTAGCGGGACATACAATGAGCAGTTCTTC
NA,TRBJ1-2,TRBV4-2,NA,CASSPDAAFRGYTF,TGTGCCAGCAGCCCAGATGCAGCATTTCGTGGCTACACCTTC
TRBD1,TRBJ1-1,TRBV5-1,once,CASSFGQGMNTEAFF,TGCGCCAGCAGCTTTGGACAGGGTATGAACACTGAAGCTTTCTTT
TRBD2,TRBJ2-1,TRBV9,NA,CASSVARSGRINEQFF,TGTGCCAGCAGCGTTGCACGGAGCGGGAGGATCAATGAGCAGTTCTTC
NA,TRBJ1-2,TRBV5-6,NA,CASSLAASGYTF,TGTGCCAGCAGCTTGGCGGCGAGTGGCTACACCTTC
NA,TRBJ1-3,TRBV27,NA,CASSTTQGGGRNTIYF,TGTGCCAGCAGTACAACTCAGGGTGGAGGCCGAAACACCATATATTTT
TRBD1,TRBJ1-2,TRBV27,NA,CASSSDRGGYTF,TGTGCCAGCAGTAGCGACAGGGGTGGCTACACCTTC
TRBD1,TRBJ1-2,TRBV2,once,CASSIIGTGGFGYTF,TGTGCCAGCAGTATAATCGGGACAGGGGGCTTTGGCTACACCTTC
TRBD2,TRBJ2-2,TRBV11-3,NA,CASSFRAGGGTGELFF,TGTGCCAGCAGCTTCAGGGCGGGGGGTGGCACCGGGGAGCTGTTTTTT
NA,TRBJ2-7,TRBV11-3,NA,CASSFRDEQYF,TGTGCCAGCAGCTTTCGGGACGAGCAGTACTTC
TRBD1,TRBJ1-1,TRBV6-5,NA,CASSRQGNTEAFF,TGTGCCAGCAGCAGACAGGGGAACACTGAAGCTTTCTTT